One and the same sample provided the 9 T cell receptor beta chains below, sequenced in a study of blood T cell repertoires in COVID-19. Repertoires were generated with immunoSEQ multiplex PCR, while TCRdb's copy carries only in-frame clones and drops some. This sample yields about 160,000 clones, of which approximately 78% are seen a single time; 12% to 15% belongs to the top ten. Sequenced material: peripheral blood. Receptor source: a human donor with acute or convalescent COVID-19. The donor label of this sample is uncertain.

CDR3: CASSLGQGARGYTF. DNA for the CDR3: TGTGCCAGCAGCCTGGGACAGGGGGCAAGGGGCTACACCTTC. The chain links TRBV6-5 to TRBJ1-2; 12 bases are shared with TRBD1. V gave up 6 bases and J gave up 8 bases; unmatched junction bases: 7. The germline gives CDR1 MNHEY, CDR2 SVGAGI. This CDR3 contains 14 residues.

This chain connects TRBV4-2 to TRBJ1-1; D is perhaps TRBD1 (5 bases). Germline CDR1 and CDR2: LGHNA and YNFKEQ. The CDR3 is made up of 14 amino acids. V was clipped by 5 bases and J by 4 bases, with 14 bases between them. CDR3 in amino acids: CASSSQGGGTEAFF. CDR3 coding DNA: TGTGCCAGCAGCTCCCAGGGCGGGGGCACTGAAGCTTTCTTT.

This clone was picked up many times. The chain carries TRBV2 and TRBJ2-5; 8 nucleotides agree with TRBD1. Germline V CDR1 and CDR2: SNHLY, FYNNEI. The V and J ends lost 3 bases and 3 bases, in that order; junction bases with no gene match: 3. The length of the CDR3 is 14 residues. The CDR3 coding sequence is TGTGCCAGCAGTGATCAGGGGGCAGAAGAGACCCAGTACTTC. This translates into CASSDQGAEETQYF.

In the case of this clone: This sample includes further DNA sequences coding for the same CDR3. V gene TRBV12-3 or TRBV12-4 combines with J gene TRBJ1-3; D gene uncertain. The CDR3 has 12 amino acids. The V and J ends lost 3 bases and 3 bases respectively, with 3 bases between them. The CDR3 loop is CASSFYGNTIYF. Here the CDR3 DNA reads TGTGCCAGCAGTTTCTATGGAAACACCATATATTTT.

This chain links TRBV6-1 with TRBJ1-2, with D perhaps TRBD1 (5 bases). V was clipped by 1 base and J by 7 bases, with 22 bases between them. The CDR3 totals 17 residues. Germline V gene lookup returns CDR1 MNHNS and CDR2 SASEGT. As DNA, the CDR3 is TGTGCCAGCAGTGAAGGGCACCGGAGAGGGCAGGGACTTGGCTACACCTTC. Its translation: CASSEGHRRGQGLGYTF.

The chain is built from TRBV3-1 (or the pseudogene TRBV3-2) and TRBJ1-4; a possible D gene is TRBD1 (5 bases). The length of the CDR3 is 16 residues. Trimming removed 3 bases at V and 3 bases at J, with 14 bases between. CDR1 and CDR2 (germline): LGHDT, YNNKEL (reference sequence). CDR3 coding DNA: TGTGCCAGCAGCCAGCTTACAGGTCTCCCTAATGAAAAACTGTTTTTT. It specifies CASSQLTGLPNEKLFF.

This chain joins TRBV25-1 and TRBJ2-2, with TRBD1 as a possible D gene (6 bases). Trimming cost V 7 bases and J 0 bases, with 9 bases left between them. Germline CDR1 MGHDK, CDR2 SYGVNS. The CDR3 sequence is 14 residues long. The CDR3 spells CASKDSANTGELFF. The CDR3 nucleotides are TGTGCCAGCAAGGACAGCGCGAACACCGGGGAGCTGTTTTTT.

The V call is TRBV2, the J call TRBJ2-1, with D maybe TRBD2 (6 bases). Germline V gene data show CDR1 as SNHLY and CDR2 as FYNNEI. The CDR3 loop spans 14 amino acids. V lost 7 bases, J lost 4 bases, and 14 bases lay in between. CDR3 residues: CASKPGLQYNEQFF. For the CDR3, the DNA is TGTGCCAGCAAACCGGGACTCCAATACAATGAGCAGTTCTTC.

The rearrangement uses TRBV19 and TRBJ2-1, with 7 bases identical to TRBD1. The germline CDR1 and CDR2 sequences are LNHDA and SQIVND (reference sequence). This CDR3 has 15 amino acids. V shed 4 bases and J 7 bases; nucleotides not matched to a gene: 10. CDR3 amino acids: CASSNRGRGVNEQFF. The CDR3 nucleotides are TGTGCCAGTAGTAACAGGGGTCGAGGGGTAAATGAGCAGTTCTTC.